The 3 T cell receptor beta chains presented below share a single source sample, sequenced in a study of T cell responses to AZD1222 COVID-19 vaccine. Data came from immunoSEQ multiplex PCR; TCRdb stores just in-frame clones and leaves some out. The sample has 150,000 to 200,000 clones, 88% seen once. Material: peripheral blood, obtained 28 days after the second AZD1222 dose. These TCRs come from an adult who received the AZD1222 COVID-19 vaccine.

V usage is TRBV28 and J usage is TRBJ2-7; 9 bases fit TRBD1. CDR3 length equals 15 residues. CDR1 and CDR2 (germline): MDHEN, SYDVKM. V trimming: 6 bases; J trimming: 6 bases; junction bases outside the gene matches: 12. The DNA for the CDR3 is TGTGCCAGCAGACCCTCAGACAGGGGGGTCGGCGAGCAGTACTTC. As protein: CASRPSDRGVGEQYF.

This clone was counted a single time. The chain uses TRBV6-2 or TRBV6-3 and TRBJ2-3; 8 nucleotides agree with TRBD1. Per germline, CDR1 MNHEY and CDR2 SVGEGT. The CDR3 length is 13 residues. Losses at the gene ends were 5 bases for V and 3 bases for J; bases not matched to a gene: 1. CDR3 in DNA: TGTGCCAGCAGTGGACAGGGTACAGATACGCAGTATTTT. Translation: CASSGQGTDTQYF.

The rearrangement joins TRBV10-3 to TRBJ2-3; D unclear. CDR3 length: 13 amino acids. Germline assignment: CDR1 ENHRY and CDR2 SYGVKD. V gave up 7 bases and J gave up 3 bases, with 11 bases separating them. The CDR3 coding sequence is TGTGCCATCAAATCGGGTACAACAGATACGCAGTATTTT. Amino acids: CAIKSGTTDTQYF.